This is a list of T cell receptor beta chains from one sample in a study of CD8 T cells in Susac syndrome. TCRdb redid the calling of the immunoSEQ multiplex PCR reads with MiXCR, one entry per CDR3 protein. This sample has approximately 300,000 distinct CDR3 sequences, with 70% to 90% found just once. The specimen was CD8+ T cells from PBMCs. The receptor source for this set is a human donor with multiple sclerosis. CDR3s include the opening cysteine and the closing phenylalanine or tryptophan. Each record gives: clone size, V gene, D gene, J gene, CDR3 DNA, CDR3 protein. The D gene is left open where the match is weak. The listing skips clone size in some rows; elsewhere it reads once, few, many or a size class.

clone_size: NA
v_call: TRBV9
d_call: TRBD1
j_call: TRBJ1-1
cdr3_nt: TGTGCCAGCAGCGTAGATCCAGGGGGCAACACTGAAGCTTTCTTT
cdr3_aa: CASSVDPGGNTEAFF

clone_size: NA
v_call: TRBV9
d_call: NA
j_call: TRBJ2-1
cdr3_nt: TGTGCCAGCAGCGCTGGGGACGGGGAGCAGTTCTTC
cdr3_aa: CASSAGDGEQFF

clone_size: NA
v_call: TRBV20-1
d_call: NA
j_call: TRBJ1-5
cdr3_nt: TGCAGTGCTAGGTCCGGGGAGAGACTGTCTAAAGCCCAGCATTTT
cdr3_aa: CSARSGERLSKAQHF

clone_size: NA
v_call: TRBV20-1
d_call: NA
j_call: TRBJ2-7
cdr3_nt: TGCAGTGCTAAGGCCACTGGAGGGGACCCCGAGCAGTACTTC
cdr3_aa: CSAKATGGDPEQYF

clone_size: NA
v_call: TRBV6-4
d_call: NA
j_call: TRBJ2-5
cdr3_nt: TGTGCCAGCAGTCCAAGACAGGCTACTCAAGAGACCCAGTACTTC
cdr3_aa: CASSPRQATQETQYF

clone_size: NA
v_call: TRBV5-1
d_call: NA
j_call: TRBJ2-7
cdr3_nt: TGCACCAGCAGCATTGGTATTCCTTCCTACGAGCAGTACTTC
cdr3_aa: CTSSIGIPSYEQYF

clone_size: NA
v_call: TRBV27
d_call: NA
j_call: TRBJ1-2
cdr3_nt: TGTGCCAGCAGTGGCCCCGGGGCGCGGGGTATGGGGTATGGCTACACCTTC
cdr3_aa: CASSGPGARGMGYGYTF

clone_size: NA
v_call: TRBV11-2
d_call: NA
j_call: TRBJ2-3
cdr3_nt: TGTGCCAGCAGCAATTACGGGGGTGCAGTCGGAGATACGCAGTATTTT
cdr3_aa: CASSNYGGAVGDTQYF

clone_size: NA
v_call: TRBV5-4
d_call: NA
j_call: TRBJ2-4
cdr3_nt: TGTGCCAGCAGCTCCGGAGTGGCCAAAAACATTCAGTACTTC
cdr3_aa: CASSSGVAKNIQYF

clone_size: once
v_call: TRBV6-1
d_call: NA
j_call: TRBJ2-1
cdr3_nt: TGTGCCAGCACTCGCCTCCTTGACAACTCAAGGGGCTACTACGAGCAGTTCTTC
cdr3_aa: CASTRLLDNSRGYYEQFF

clone_size: once
v_call: TRBV2
d_call: NA
j_call: TRBJ1-2
cdr3_nt: TGTGCCACCCTCAGGAGAGGGAACGGCTACACCTTC
cdr3_aa: CATLRRGNGYTF

clone_size: NA
v_call: TRBV5-6
d_call: NA
j_call: TRBJ1-3
cdr3_nt: TGTGCCAGCAGCTTGTTCCCGGACGGAAACACCATATATTTT
cdr3_aa: CASSLFPDGNTIYF

clone_size: NA
v_call: TRBV18
d_call: NA
j_call: TRBJ2-7
cdr3_nt: TGTGCCAGCTCCCGTGAAGAGGCCTACGAGCAGTACTTC
cdr3_aa: CASSREEAYEQYF

clone_size: NA
v_call: TRBV27
d_call: TRBD1
j_call: TRBJ1-1
cdr3_nt: TGTGCCAGTCACACAGGGGGCGTGGACACTGAAGCTTTCTTT
cdr3_aa: CASHTGGVDTEAFF

clone_size: NA
v_call: TRBV28
d_call: NA
j_call: TRBJ2-1
cdr3_nt: TGTGCCAGCAGCCCTCAGGCGCCATCCTACAATGAGCAGTTCTTC
cdr3_aa: CASSPQAPSYNEQFF

clone_size: NA
v_call: TRBV28
d_call: NA
j_call: TRBJ2-5
cdr3_nt: TGTGCCAGCAGTTTAGCGGAACAAGAGACCCAGTACTTC
cdr3_aa: CASSLAEQETQYF

clone_size: NA
v_call: TRBV4-2
d_call: NA
j_call: TRBJ1-1
cdr3_nt: TGTGCCAGCAGCCAAGGGCGCGGGGGGCTGATGAACACTGAAGCTTTCTTT
cdr3_aa: CASSQGRGGLMNTEAFF

clone_size: NA
v_call: TRBV20-1
d_call: NA
j_call: TRBJ2-1
cdr3_nt: TGCAGTGCGGTTGGGGATGAGCAGTTCTTC
cdr3_aa: CSAVGDEQFF

clone_size: NA
v_call: TRBV24-1
d_call: TRBD2
j_call: TRBJ2-2
cdr3_nt: TGTGCCACCAGTGCGGGACTAAACACCGGGGAGCTGTTTTTT
cdr3_aa: CATSAGLNTGELFF

clone_size: NA
v_call: TRBV15
d_call: TRBD1
j_call: TRBJ2-7
cdr3_nt: TGTGCCACCAGCTTCGGACAGGGGGGATCCTACGAGCAGTACTTC
cdr3_aa: CATSFGQGGSYEQYF

clone_size: NA
v_call: TRBV5-1
d_call: NA
j_call: TRBJ2-7
cdr3_nt: TGCGCCAGCAGCTTGGAGGGTTGGGCCTACGAGCAGTACTTC
cdr3_aa: CASSLEGWAYEQYF

clone_size: NA
v_call: TRBV21-1
d_call: NA
j_call: TRBJ2-7
cdr3_nt: TGTGCCAGCAGCAAAGAGGGGTGGTCAGAGGACAGGGTTTGTCTGCGGCAGTACTTC
cdr3_aa: CASSKEGWSEDRVCLRQYF

clone_size: NA
v_call: TRBV7-9
d_call: NA
j_call: TRBJ2-5
cdr3_nt: TGTGCCAGCAGCCCCGCGGGTAGAGAAGAGACCCAGTACTTC
cdr3_aa: CASSPAGREETQYF

clone_size: NA
v_call: TRBV19
d_call: NA
j_call: TRBJ2-7
cdr3_nt: TGTGCCAGTATGGCAGGGTACGAGCAGTACTTC
cdr3_aa: CASMAGYEQYF

clone_size: NA
v_call: TRBV12-3/TRBV12-4
d_call: TRBD1
j_call: TRBJ1-4
cdr3_nt: TGTGCCAGCAGTCCGTGGACAGGGGGTGAAAAACTGTTTTTT
cdr3_aa: CASSPWTGGEKLFF

clone_size: NA
v_call: TRBV3-1
d_call: TRBD2
j_call: TRBJ2-2
cdr3_nt: TGTGCCAGCAGCCAAGATTGGGGACTAGCGGGAGGGTACACCGGGGAGCTGTTTTTT
cdr3_aa: CASSQDWGLAGGYTGELFF

clone_size: once
v_call: TRBV2
d_call: NA
j_call: TRBJ2-3
cdr3_nt: TGTGCCAGCCTAAGTACTGGCACAGATACGCAGTATTTT
cdr3_aa: CASLSTGTDTQYF

clone_size: NA
v_call: TRBV15
d_call: NA
j_call: TRBJ1-5
cdr3_nt: TGTGCCACCAGCACATCGGGACCGCACCAGCCCCAGCATTTT
cdr3_aa: CATSTSGPHQPQHF

clone_size: once
v_call: TRBV30
d_call: NA
j_call: TRBJ2-2
cdr3_nt: TGTGCCTGGAGGGTCAGGGGGAACACCGGGGAGCTGTTTTTT
cdr3_aa: CAWRVRGNTGELFF

clone_size: few
v_call: TRBV19
d_call: NA
j_call: TRBJ2-2
cdr3_nt: TGTGCCAGTAAAGGGTGGACCGGGGAGCTGTTTTTT
cdr3_aa: CASKGWTGELFF

clone_size: NA
v_call: TRBV9
d_call: NA
j_call: TRBJ2-1
cdr3_nt: TGTGCCAGCAGTGCCGGGCCCAACAATGAGCAGTTCTTC
cdr3_aa: CASSAGPNNEQFF

clone_size: NA
v_call: TRBV7-6
d_call: TRBD1
j_call: TRBJ2-1
cdr3_nt: TGTGCTAGCAGCGATGGACAGGGGCCGCAAAATGAGCAGTTCTTC
cdr3_aa: CASSDGQGPQNEQFF

clone_size: NA
v_call: TRBV13
d_call: TRBD1
j_call: TRBJ1-2
cdr3_nt: TGTGCCAGCAGTTCCACGGGGTGGACAGGGATGGATGGCTACACCTTC
cdr3_aa: CASSSTGWTGMDGYTF

clone_size: NA
v_call: TRBV7-3
d_call: NA
j_call: TRBJ1-1
cdr3_nt: TGTGCCAGCAGCTTAAAATCCGTGACTCCCGACACTGAAGCTTTCTTT
cdr3_aa: CASSLKSVTPDTEAFF

clone_size: few
v_call: TRBV6-2/TRBV6-3
d_call: NA
j_call: TRBJ2-2
cdr3_nt: TGTGCCAGCAGTCCCCCCGGGGGAATCACCGGGGAGCTGTTTTTT
cdr3_aa: CASSPPGGITGELFF

clone_size: NA
v_call: TRBV19
d_call: NA
j_call: TRBJ1-2
cdr3_nt: TGTGCCAGTAGTATGGGGACGAGAGCTAACTATGGCTACACCTTC
cdr3_aa: CASSMGTRANYGYTF

clone_size: NA
v_call: TRBV5-6
d_call: NA
j_call: TRBJ2-1
cdr3_nt: TGTGCCAGCAGCCGAGAAGACGGGGCCCGCGATGAGCAGTTCTTC
cdr3_aa: CASSREDGARDEQFF

clone_size: NA
v_call: TRBV29-1
d_call: TRBD1
j_call: TRBJ1-2
cdr3_nt: TGCGCCGGACAGGGATATGACGGCTACACCTTC
cdr3_aa: CAGQGYDGYTF

clone_size: NA
v_call: TRBV24-1
d_call: NA
j_call: TRBJ2-1
cdr3_nt: TGTGCCACCAGTGAGAAAGGTTTCCAGTTCTTC
cdr3_aa: CATSEKGFQFF

clone_size: NA
v_call: TRBV27
d_call: NA
j_call: TRBJ1-5
cdr3_nt: TGTGCCAGCGGGGACATCAATCAGCCCCAGCATTTT
cdr3_aa: CASGDINQPQHF

clone_size: NA
v_call: TRBV7-9
d_call: NA
j_call: TRBJ1-2
cdr3_nt: TGTGCCACGGGGGAGGGATTCTATGGCTACACCTTC
cdr3_aa: CATGEGFYGYTF

clone_size: NA
v_call: TRBV4-1
d_call: NA
j_call: TRBJ1-5
cdr3_nt: TGCGCCAGCAGCCAAGGACAGTACAATCAGCCCCAGCATTTT
cdr3_aa: CASSQGQYNQPQHF

clone_size: NA
v_call: TRBV29-1
d_call: TRBD2
j_call: TRBJ2-7
cdr3_nt: TGCAGCGTTGAAGCTCTAGCGGGAGGGCAATACGAGCAGTACTTC
cdr3_aa: CSVEALAGGQYEQYF

clone_size: NA
v_call: TRBV5-6
d_call: NA
j_call: TRBJ1-5
cdr3_nt: TGTGCCAGCAGCTCCCCAGAGGCCCTTAGCAATCAGCCCCAGCATTTT
cdr3_aa: CASSSPEALSNQPQHF

clone_size: NA
v_call: TRBV29-1
d_call: NA
j_call: TRBJ1-2
cdr3_nt: TGCAGCGTTGAATACGACCTCTGGGATGGCTACACCTTC
cdr3_aa: CSVEYDLWDGYTF

clone_size: NA
v_call: TRBV4-3
d_call: TRBD1
j_call: TRBJ2-7
cdr3_nt: TGCGCCAGCAGCCAAGATAGGGGGACAGGGGCCTTCGAGCAGTACTTC
cdr3_aa: CASSQDRGTGAFEQYF

clone_size: NA
v_call: TRBV19
d_call: TRBD1
j_call: TRBJ1-6
cdr3_nt: TGTGCCAGTAGCCCGAACAGGGGAGCTGGTTCACCCCTCCACTTT
cdr3_aa: CASSPNRGAGSPLHF

clone_size: NA
v_call: TRBV7-9
d_call: NA
j_call: TRBJ2-5
cdr3_nt: TGTGCCAGCAGCCGGAGTCTCTCGTACCAAGAGACCCAGTACTTC
cdr3_aa: CASSRSLSYQETQYF

clone_size: NA
v_call: TRBV7-7
d_call: NA
j_call: TRBJ2-2
cdr3_nt: TGTGCTAGCAGCTTAGTTCAGGATAGCGCCGGGGAGCTGTTTTTT
cdr3_aa: CASSLVQDSAGELFF

clone_size: NA
v_call: TRBV12-3/TRBV12-4
d_call: TRBD2
j_call: TRBJ2-4
cdr3_nt: TGTGCCAGCAGTTTTTATTCAGGCGGGGGTTCCAAAAACATTCAGTACTTC
cdr3_aa: CASSFYSGGGSKNIQYF

clone_size: NA
v_call: TRBV27
d_call: NA
j_call: TRBJ2-1
cdr3_nt: TGTGCCAGCAGTTTACGGTCGTATGATGAGCAGTTCTTC
cdr3_aa: CASSLRSYDEQFF

clone_size: NA
v_call: TRBV28
d_call: TRBD2
j_call: TRBJ2-7
cdr3_nt: TGTGCCAGCAGTTTGCCAAGCGGGAGGCCACCCTACGAGCAGTACTTC
cdr3_aa: CASSLPSGRPPYEQYF

clone_size: NA
v_call: TRBV20-1
d_call: NA
j_call: TRBJ1-4
cdr3_nt: TGCAGTGCTCTCTACAGGGAAACTAATGAAAAACTGTTTTTT
cdr3_aa: CSALYRETNEKLFF